This T cell receptor beta chain came from a study of robustness of blood B and T cell sequencing (dated by TCRdb to the late 2010s). Regarding the complete study: The goal of the study was to figure out the amount of peripheral blood required to reliably characterize the TCRbeta and IgG repertoires of an individual. In each of the ten to eleven independently drawn blood samples, TCRbeta and IgG repertoires were quantified. As technical replicates, two replicate TCRbeta cDNA libraries were made from one shared RNA pool taken from a single 10 ml draw. Findings and caveats that apply to the study as a whole: Because EDTA tubes had to be fractionated immediately, the use of EDTA tubes in multi-site collections was limited. Of the top 10,000 TCRbeta clonotypes in one technical replicate library, nearly 95% were also found in the other technical replicate library. The TCRbeta rarefaction curves did not fully level off, which suggests either under-sequencing or many low-abundance clonotypes. Overlap of rare TCRbeta clonotypes did not improve with pooling tubes, implying much larger blood volumes would be needed to capture them. Every single 10 ml sample contained the 1,000 most abundant TCRbeta clonotypes from the pooled draws. Combining 3 or 4 tubes (roughly 29-45 ml blood) brought coverage of the top 10,000 TCRbeta clonotypes close to saturation. Evidence of cross-contamination, likely caused by batch processing, was seen in one pair of TCRbeta libraries, and the UMI-sequence pairs shared between the two libraries were removed.

From the cysteine through the phenylalanine, the CDR3 covers 14 amino acids. CDR3 DNA is the only sequence kept; it has 42 bases, read in frame from the first base. The germline V gene specifies SNHLY as CDR1 and FYNNEI as CDR2. V gives up 2 bases and J gives up 3 bases, and the segment between their germline ends measures 9 bases. Library preparation employed PCR. Sequencing was performed on an Illumina MiSeq. cDNA was made using SMARTScribe reverse transcriptase and a 5' template-switch oligo that added a universal priming site. A 12-nucleotide random unique molecular identifier (UMI) was carried by the template-switch oligo, and each cDNA molecule was tagged with this UMI. Chain-specific reverse primers targeted TCRbeta transcripts during reverse transcription. Leftover template-switch adapters were removed by uracil DNA glycosylase treatment, and cDNA was purified using a Qiagen MinElute kit. For the first PCR, approximately 25 cycles were run with KAPA HiFi HotStart ReadyMix and step-out primers, split across four 50 ul reactions. Before any further amplification, the products of the first-round PCR were gel-purified. Illumina Nextera adapters were attached in a second PCR of about 8 cycles, and the libraries were then purified and pooled. For each TCRbeta molecule, the UMI barcode was captured by a 50-nucleotide 5' read. The source study handled its data this way. Reads were grouped by UMI into consensus reads using the MIGEC toolkit. PEAR was used to merge forward and reverse consensus reads, producing the final reads. Identical UMI-sequence pairs shared across libraries were treated as cross-sample contamination and removed by a custom decontamination script. MIGMAP, a wrapper around IgBLAST, was used to carry out V(D)J assignment and CDR3 extraction. TCR clonotypes were defined by identical V gene, J gene and CDR3 amino acid sequence, and CDR1 and CDR2 were left unsequenced. Using fastp trimming at Q25 and MiXCR clonotype assembly, TCRdb reanalyzed the public sequencing data and kept in-frame beta chains. When rows share a CDR3 protein, they turn into one entry using the most common DNA and genes. TCRdb, not the original authors, processed these V and J calls. This sample gives about 2,000 distinct CDR3 sequences in total; 65% to 75% of them show up just once. The top ten constitute 40% to 50% of the sample.

This clonotype was observed a handful of times. The antigen this receptor binds is unknown. The record has no base qualities; no much larger clone is one base away. mRNA, which captures expressed receptors, was used instead of genomic DNA for quantification of TCRbeta repertoires. Buffy coat leukocytes were collected into Trizol, and RNA was extracted with the Direct-zol RNA MiniPrep Plus kit without cell sorting. To separate plasma, buffy coat and red blood cells, EDTA blood tubes were immediately centrifuged at 4 degrees C. Sequencing used peripheral blood. The chain employs TRBV2 and TRBJ2-3, with the D gene tentatively TRBD1 or TRBD2, based on 5 matching bases in each. This sequence originates from a human donor in good health. The CDR3 protein sequence reads: CASSEQGGTDTQYF. At the DNA level, the sequence is TGTGCCAGCAGTGAACAGGGCGGGACAGATACGCAGTATTTT.